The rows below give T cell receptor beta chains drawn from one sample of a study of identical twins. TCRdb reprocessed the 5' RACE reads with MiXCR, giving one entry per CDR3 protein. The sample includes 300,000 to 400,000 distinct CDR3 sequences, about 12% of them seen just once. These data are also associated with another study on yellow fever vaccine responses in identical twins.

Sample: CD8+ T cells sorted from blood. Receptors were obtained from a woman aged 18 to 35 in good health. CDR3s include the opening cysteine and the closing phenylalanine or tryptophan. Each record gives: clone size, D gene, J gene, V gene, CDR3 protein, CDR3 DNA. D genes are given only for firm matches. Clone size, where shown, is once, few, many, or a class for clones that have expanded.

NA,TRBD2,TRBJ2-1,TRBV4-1,CASSQGVGGTSVFF,TGCGCCAGCAGCCAAGGAGTCGGGGGGACTAGCGTTTTCTTC
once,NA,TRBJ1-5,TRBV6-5,CASSRSGATNQPQHF,TGTGCCAGCAGTCGGTCCGGGGCGACAAATCAGCCCCAGCATTTT
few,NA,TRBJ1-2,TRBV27,CASSLYSSTNYGYTF,TGTGCCAGCAGTTTATACTCCAGCACTAACTATGGCTACACCTTC
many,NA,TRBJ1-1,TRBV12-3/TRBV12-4,CASSYYRDTEAFF,TGTGCCAGCAGCTATTACAGGGACACTGAAGCTTTCTTT
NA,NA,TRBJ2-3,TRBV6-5,CASSYGGGGLDTQYF,TGTGCCAGCAGTTACGGGGGGGGCGGGTTAGATACGCAGTATTTT
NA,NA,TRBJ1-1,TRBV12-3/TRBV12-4,CASSLGVSLSPFF,TGTGCCAGCAGTTTAGGGGTCTCCCTTTCGCCTTTCTTT
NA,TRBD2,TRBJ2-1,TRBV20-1,CSARRETSGGQTSYNEQFF,TGCAGTGCTAGAAGGGAGACTAGCGGGGGCCAGACCTCCTACAATGAGCAGTTCTTC
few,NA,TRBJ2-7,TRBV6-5,CASVTRPDSIDYEQYF,TGTGCCAGCGTTACCCGCCCGGACAGTATAGACTACGAGCAGTACTTC
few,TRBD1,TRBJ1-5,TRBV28,CASRSGQGVVSNQPQHF,TGTGCCAGCAGGTCGGGACAGGGGGTAGTTAGCAATCAGCCCCAGCATTTT
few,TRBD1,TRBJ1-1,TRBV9,CASSVEETGGREAFF,TGTGCCAGCAGCGTAGAAGAGACAGGGGGCCGGGAAGCTTTCTTT
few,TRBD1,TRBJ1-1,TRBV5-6,CASSARDRGNTEAFF,TGTGCCAGCAGCGCCCGGGACAGGGGGAACACTGAAGCTTTCTTT
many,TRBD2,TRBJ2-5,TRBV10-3,CAISVIGTSDQETQYF,TGTGCCATCAGTGTAATCGGGACTAGCGACCAAGAGACCCAGTACTTC
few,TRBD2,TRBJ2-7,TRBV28,CASSSTSGGPYEQYF,TGTGCCAGCAGTTCCACCTCGGGGGGGCCCTACGAGCAGTACTTC
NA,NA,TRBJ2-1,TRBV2,CASAGDEQFF,TGTGCCAGCGCCGGGGATGAGCAGTTCTTC
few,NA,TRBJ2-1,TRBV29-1,CSVVVEGGEQFF,TGCAGCGTTGTGGTTGAGGGGGGGGAGCAGTTCTTC
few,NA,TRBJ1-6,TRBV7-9,CASSLDGANYSPLHF,TGTGCCAGCAGCTTAGATGGGGCGAATTATTCACCCCTCCACTTT
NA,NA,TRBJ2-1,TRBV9,CASSYLGRLGYNEQFF,TGTGCCAGCAGCTACCTGGGACGGTTAGGTTACAATGAGCAGTTCTTC
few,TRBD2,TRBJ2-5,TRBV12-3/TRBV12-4,CASSLAGLAGVGAQYF,TGTGCCAGCAGTTTGGCGGGACTAGCGGGAGTGGGGGCCCAGTACTTC
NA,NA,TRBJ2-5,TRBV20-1,CSASHLTTPGETQYF,TGCAGTGCTTCACACTTGACTACCCCAGGAGAGACCCAGTACTTC
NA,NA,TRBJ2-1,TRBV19,CASSVFQGTYNEQFF,TGTGCCAGTAGTGTTTTCCAGGGGACCTACAATGAGCAGTTCTTC
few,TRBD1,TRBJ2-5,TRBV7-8,CASSFPDRGGETQYF,TGTGCCAGCAGCTTCCCTGACAGGGGTGGCGAGACCCAGTACTTC
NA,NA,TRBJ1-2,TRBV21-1,CASSRRENYGYTF,TGTGCCAGCAGCCGACGGGAGAACTATGGCTACACCTTC
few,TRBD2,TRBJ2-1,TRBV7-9,CASRGRAGGPYNEQFF,TGTGCCAGCCGTGGACGAGCGGGAGGGCCTTACAATGAGCAGTTCTTC
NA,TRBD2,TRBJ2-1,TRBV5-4,CASSSLGGSWDNEQFF,TGTGCCAGCAGCTCACTGGGCGGGAGTTGGGACAATGAGCAGTTCTTC
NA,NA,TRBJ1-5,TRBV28,CASRGVREGNQPQHF,TGTGCCAGCAGGGGAGTGAGGGAAGGCAATCAGCCCCAGCATTTT
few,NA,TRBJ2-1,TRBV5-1,CASRSREREYNEQFF,TGCGCCAGCAGGTCTCGGGAGAGGGAGTACAATGAGCAGTTCTTC
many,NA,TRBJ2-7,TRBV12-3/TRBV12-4,CASTNEGSYEQYF,TGTGCCAGCACAAATGAGGGCTCCTACGAGCAGTACTTC
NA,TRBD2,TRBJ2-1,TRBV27,CASSLSLAGMGNEQFF,TGTGCCAGCAGTTTATCACTAGCGGGAATGGGGAATGAGCAGTTCTTC
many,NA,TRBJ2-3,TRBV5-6,CASSWEGDDTQYF,TGTGCCAGCAGCTGGGAGGGGGACGATACGCAGTATTTT
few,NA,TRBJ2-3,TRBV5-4,CASRLVGQASTDTQYF,TGTGCCAGCAGGTTGGTGGGGCAGGCAAGCACAGATACGCAGTATTTT
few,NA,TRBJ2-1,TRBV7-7,CASSPRGGLNEQFF,TGTGCCAGCAGCCCCCGGGGTGGCTTGAATGAGCAGTTCTTC
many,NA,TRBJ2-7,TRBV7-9,CASSLGIGTYEQYF,TGTGCCAGCAGCTTAGGGATTGGAACCTACGAGCAGTACTTC
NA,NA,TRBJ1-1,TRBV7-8,CAAGRGYDTEAFF,TGTGCCGCAGGTCGGGGGTACGACACTGAAGCTTTCTTT
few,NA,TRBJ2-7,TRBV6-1,CASSRGGRPYEQYF,TGTGCCAGCAGCCGGGGAGGCCGACCCTACGAGCAGTACTTC
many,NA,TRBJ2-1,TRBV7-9,CASSPRDKYNEQFF,TGTGCCAGCAGCCCCAGGGACAAATACAATGAGCAGTTCTTC
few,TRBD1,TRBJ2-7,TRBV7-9,CASSPPSGQESYEQYF,TGTGCCAGCAGCCCTCCGTCGGGACAGGAGTCCTACGAGCAGTACTTC
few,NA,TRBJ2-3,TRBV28,CASSLTGPDTQYF,TGTGCCAGCAGTTTGACAGGTCCAGATACGCAGTATTTT
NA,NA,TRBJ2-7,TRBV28,CASSLFSQYEQYF,TGTGCCAGCAGTTTATTCTCACAGTACGAGCAGTACTTC
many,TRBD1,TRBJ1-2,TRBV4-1,CASSQEFQTGNGYTF,TGCGCCAGCAGCCAAGAATTTCAGACAGGGAATGGCTACACCTTC
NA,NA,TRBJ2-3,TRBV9,CASTPNGLGTDTQYF,TGTGCCAGCACCCCGAATGGGTTGGGCACAGATACGCAGTATTTT
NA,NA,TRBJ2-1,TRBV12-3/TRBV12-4,CASVLGASYNEQFF,TGTGCCAGCGTTTTGGGGGCGTCCTACAATGAGCAGTTCTTC
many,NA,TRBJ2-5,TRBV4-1,CASSQDEETQYF,TGCGCCAGCAGCCAAGATGAAGAGACCCAGTACTTC
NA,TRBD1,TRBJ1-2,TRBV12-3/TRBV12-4,CASSPGGFGYGYTF,TGTGCCAGCAGTCCAGGGGGCTTCGGCTATGGCTACACCTTC
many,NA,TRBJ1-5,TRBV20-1,CSARDLYEPYSNQPQHF,TGCAGTGCTAGAGATCTGTACGAACCCTATAGCAATCAGCCCCAGCATTTT
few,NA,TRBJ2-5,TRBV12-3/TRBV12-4,CASVGGEGTQYF,TGTGCCAGCGTCGGGGGAGAGGGGACCCAGTACTTC
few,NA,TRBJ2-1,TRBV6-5,CASSYSSSVAYNEQFF,TGTGCCAGCAGTTACTCATCTAGCGTAGCCTACAATGAGCAGTTCTTC